Presented here are 20 T cell receptor beta chains from one specimen sequenced in a study of OX40 agonist ivuxolimab in advanced cancers. Sequenced by immunoSEQ multiplex PCR; TCRdb stores in-frame clones only, minus some. This sample has about 23,000 clones, with about 75% found just once. The material was CD4+ or CD8+ T cells sorted from blood, obtained in a trial of the OX40 agonist ivuxolimab. Receptors originate from an adult with an advanced solid tumor such as melanoma, head and neck, liver or kidney cancer.

This clone showed up just a few times. The chain employs TRBV7-8 and TRBJ2-3, with 8 bases that match TRBD2. The CDR3 covers 14 residues. Trimming cost V 1 base and J 9 bases; bases outside gene matches: 6. The germline V gene encodes CDR1 SGHVS and CDR2 FQNEAQ. This CDR3 reads CASSLDSGSNTQYF. As DNA, the CDR3 is TGTGCCAGCAGCTTAGACAGCGGGAGTAACACGCAGTATTTT.

This CDR3 reads CAIRERGTGTDTQYF. The DNA for the CDR3 is TGTGCCATCAGGGAAAGGGGGACAGGGACCGATACGCAGTATTTT. V and J are TRBV10-3 and TRBJ2-3, with 9 bases that match TRBD1. From germline, CDR1 is ENHRY and CDR2 SYGVKD. The CDR3 sequence is 15 residues long. The trim removed 6 bases at V and 6 bases at J, leaving 10 bases unmatched.

The chain combines TRBV28 with TRBJ1-2; D perhaps matches TRBD1 (5 bases). The CDR3 sequence is 16 residues long. The V and J ends lost 4 bases and 1 base respectively, with 16 bases between them. The V gene's germline CDR1 is MDHEN and CDR2 SYDVKM. DNA of the CDR3: TGTGCCAGCAGTTCCCCCCACTCCGGGGGTAACTATGGCTACACCTTC. It yields the protein CASSSPHSGGNYGYTF.

The chain links TRBV6-6 to TRBJ1-6; 9 bases agree with TRBD1. Germline CDR1 is MNHNY and CDR2 is SVGAGI (reference sequence). Trimming cost V 10 bases and J 10 bases; bases outside gene matches: 11. This CDR3 contains 14 residues. The CDR3 spells CAINRGLGKSPLHF. The DNA of the CDR3 is TGTGCCATTAACAGGGGGCTAGGAAAATCACCCCTCCACTTT.

This chain links TRBV5-6 with TRBJ2-1; 11 nucleotides match TRBD1. Germline loops: CDR1 SGHDT, CDR2 YYEEEE. CDR3 length: 19 amino acids. Unmatched junction bases numbered 19, after V lost 4 bases and J lost 7 bases. As DNA, the CDR3 is TGTGCCAGCAGCAACTATGGGAGCTGGGACAGGGGGAAGGAGAATGAGCAGTTCTTC. This codes for CASSNYGSWDRGKENEQFF.

The chain is built from TRBV6-1 and TRBJ2-3, with a weak D call TRBD2 (7 bases). Trimming pared 1 base from V and 8 bases from J, leaving 16 bases between. The germline V gene has CDR1 MNHNS and CDR2 SASEGT. The CDR3 totals 15 residues. CDR3 DNA sequence: TGTGCCAGCAGTGAAGGGAGGGGGGGTCTGGGTACGCAGTATTTT. Translating gives CASSEGRGGLGTQYF.

The rearrangement joins TRBV5-1 to TRBJ1-5; 12 bases map to TRBD1. CDR1 is SGHRS and CDR2 is YFSETQ in the germline V gene. The junction had 4 bases not matched to a gene; V was cut back by 3 bases and J by 6 bases. This CDR3 is 15 amino acids long. DNA for the CDR3: TGCGCCAGCAGCTGGGGGACAGGGGGCGGTCAGCCCCAGCATTTT. Translating it yields CASSWGTGGGQPQHF.

V and J are TRBV5-5 and TRBJ1-6, with 12 bases that match TRBD1. Germline V gene data show CDR1 as SGHKS and CDR2 as YYEKEE (reference sequence). Trimming removed 0 bases from V and 0 bases from J; junction bases left unmatched: 4. CDR3 length: 19 residues. The CDR3 loop is CASSLGDRGLSSYNSPLHF. CDR3 DNA: TGTGCCAGCAGCTTGGGGGACAGGGGGCTTAGCTCCTATAATTCACCCCTCCACTTT.

This chain uses TRBV2 with TRBJ2-2; D remains unclear. The CDR3 is made up of 11 amino acids. Germline loops: CDR1 SNHLY, CDR2 FYNNEI. Trimming took off 2 bases at V and 7 bases at J, with 2 bases between the two ends. This CDR3 reads CASSEFGELFF. The CDR3 nucleotides read TGTGCCAGCAGTGAATTCGGGGAGCTGTTTTTT.

The gene calls are TRBV4-2 and TRBJ2-1, with 10 bases that match TRBD2. This CDR3 comprises 15 residues. Germline lookup yields CDR1 LGHNA and CDR2 YNFKEQ. The V and J ends lost 4 bases and 4 bases, in that order; junction bases with no gene match: 4. The CDR3 sequence: CASSPSSGGYNEQFF. For the CDR3, the DNA is TGTGCCAGCAGCCCCTCTAGCGGGGGATACAATGAGCAGTTCTTC.

The V call is TRBV18, the J call TRBJ1-3; 9 nucleotides line up with TRBD1. CDR1 and CDR2 (germline): KGHSH, LQKENI. The CDR3 loop spans 18 amino acids. Unmatched junction bases numbered 14, after V lost 8 bases and J lost 0 bases. The CDR3 sequence: CASLRDRANFISGNTIYF. CDR3 DNA sequence: TGTGCCAGCCTGAGGGACAGGGCCAATTTCATCTCTGGAAACACCATATATTTT.

Details on this clone: A much more abundant neighbour one base away suggests this may be a read error. The same CDR3 arises from other DNA sequences in this sample as well. The chain employs TRBV7-8 and TRBJ2-1; D possibly corresponds to TRBD1 (6 bases). The length of the CDR3 is 16 residues. In germline, CDR1 is SGHVS, CDR2 FQNEAQ. Trimming shortened V by 9 bases and J by 3 bases, and 21 bases separated the two germline ends. The CDR3: CASSPFQGIIYNEQFF. In DNA, the CDR3 is TGTGCCAGTAGCCCGTTTCAGGGGATCATCTACAATGAGCAGTTCTTC.

The genes are TRBV5-6 and TRBJ2-7, with 7 bases matching TRBD1. The germline V gene has CDR1 SGHDT and CDR2 YYEEEE. The length of the CDR3 is 14 residues. The trim removed 0 bases at V and 2 bases at J, leaving 2 bases unmatched. This chain's CDR3 is CASSLAQGAYEQYF. DNA for the CDR3: TGTGCCAGCAGCTTGGCCCAGGGGGCCTACGAGCAGTACTTC.

The chain joins TRBV29-1 to TRBJ2-5; 10 positions agree with TRBD1. V gave up 6 bases and J gave up 2 bases; unmatched junction bases: 15. CDR1 and CDR2 (germline): SQVTM, ANQGSEA. The CDR3 spans 17 residues. CDR3 amino acids: CSVRGTGEEGRQETQYF. DNA for the CDR3: TGCAGCGTGAGGGGGACAGGGGAGGAGGGACGGCAAGAGACCCAGTACTTC.

On this clone itself: A junction boundary mismatches the germline segment, possibly from a read error. The chain joins TRBV7-9 to TRBJ2-2; 7 bases agree with TRBD1. Per the germline V gene, CDR1 is SEHNR and CDR2 is FQNEAQ (reference sequence). The CDR3 spans 12 residues. The CDR3 here is CETGLNTGELFF. CDR3 nucleotide sequence: TGCGAGACAGGGTTGAACACCGGGGAGCTGTTTTTT.

The chain is built from TRBV30 and TRBJ2-7; D perhaps matches TRBD1 (5 bases). Germline CDR1 is GTSNPN and CDR2 is SVGIG (reference sequence). V shed 6 bases and J shed 0 bases, with 9 bases lying between them. CDR3 length equals 12 residues. This CDR3 reads CACSDSSYEQYF. The CDR3 nucleotides read TGTGCCTGTTCCGACAGCTCCTACGAGCAGTACTTC.

V and J are TRBV11-2 and TRBJ2-7; TRBD1 matches 7 bases. CDR1 is SGHAT, CDR2 FQNNGV, per germline. The CDR3 has 17 residues. V dropped 2 bases and J dropped 2; count of bases not matched to a gene: 12. In DNA, the CDR3 is TGTGCCAGCAGCTTAACCGTGGGACAGTCCGACGCCTACGAGCAGTACTTC. Protein: CASSLTVGQSDAYEQYF.

The rearrangement joins TRBV7-2 to TRBJ2-1; D unclear. This CDR3 comprises 14 residues. Per the germline V gene, CDR1 is SGHTA and CDR2 is FQGNSA. The germline V and J ends were trimmed by 4 bases and 5 bases, with 12 bases remaining between them. The CDR3 DNA follows: TGTGCCAGCAGCTCCCCCCCCCTCGACAATGAGCAGTTCTTC. Translation: CASSSPPLDNEQFF.

This clone was picked up a small number of times. V and J are TRBV5-1 and TRBJ1-6, with D possibly matching TRBD1 (5 bases). CDR1 is SGHRS, CDR2 YFSETQ, per germline. The CDR3 covers 14 residues. The V and J ends lost 7 bases and 5 bases respectively, with 13 bases between them. CDR3 DNA sequence: TGCGCCAGCTCGACAGAGGGGAATAATTCACCCCTCCACTTT. Translation gives CASSTEGNNSPLHF.

This chain links TRBV20-1 with TRBJ2-1, with D unresolved. The CDR3 contains 11 residues. The germline V gene encodes CDR1 DFQATT and CDR2 SNEGSKA (reference sequence). Trimming took off 1 base at V and 9 bases at J, with 7 bases between the two ends. CDR3 nucleotide sequence: TGCAGTGCTAGAGGTTGGAGTGAGCAGTTCTTC. This translates into CSARGWSEQFF.